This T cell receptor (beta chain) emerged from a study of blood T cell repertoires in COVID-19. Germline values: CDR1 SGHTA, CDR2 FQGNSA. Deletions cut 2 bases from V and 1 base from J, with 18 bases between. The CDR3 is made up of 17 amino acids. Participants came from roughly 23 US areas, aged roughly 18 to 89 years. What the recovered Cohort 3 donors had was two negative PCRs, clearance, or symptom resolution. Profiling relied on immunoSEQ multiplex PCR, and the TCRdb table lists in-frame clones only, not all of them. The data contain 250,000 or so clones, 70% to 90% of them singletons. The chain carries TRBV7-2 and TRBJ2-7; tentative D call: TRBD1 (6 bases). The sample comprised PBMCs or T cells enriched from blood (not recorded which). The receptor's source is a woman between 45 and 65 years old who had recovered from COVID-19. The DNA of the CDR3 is TGTGCCAGCAGCTTATCGAGGACAGCGACAGGTTCCTACGAGCAGTACTTC. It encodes CASSLSRTATGSYEQYF.